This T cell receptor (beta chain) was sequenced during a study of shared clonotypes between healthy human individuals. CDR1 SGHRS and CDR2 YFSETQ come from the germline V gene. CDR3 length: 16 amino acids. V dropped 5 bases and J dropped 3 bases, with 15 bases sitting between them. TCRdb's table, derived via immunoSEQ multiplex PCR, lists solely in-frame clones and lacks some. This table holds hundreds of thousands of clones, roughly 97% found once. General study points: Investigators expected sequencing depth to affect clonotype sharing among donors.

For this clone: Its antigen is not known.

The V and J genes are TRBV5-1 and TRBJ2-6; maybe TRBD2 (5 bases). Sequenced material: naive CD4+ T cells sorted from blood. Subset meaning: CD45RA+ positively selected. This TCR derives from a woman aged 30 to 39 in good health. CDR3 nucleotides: TGCGCCAGCAGAAAGGACTGGTCGGTTGGGGCCAACGTCCTGACTTTC. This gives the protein CASRKDWSVGANVLTF.